This TCR beta chain comes out of a study of ipilimumab plus nivolumab after autologous stem cell transplantation. Study-wide background: Median doses per patient: roughly five ipilimumab, 8 or 9 nivolumab.

Repertoires were generated with immunoSEQ multiplex PCR, while TCRdb's copy carries only in-frame clones and drops some. The profile shows under 5,000 clones, around two thirds of them singletons. V dropped 7 bases and J dropped 5 bases, with 11 bases sitting between them. This CDR3 has 13 amino acids. Germline V CDR1 and CDR2: SNHLY, FYNNEI. Patients received nivolumab 3 mg/kg at weeks 1, 4, 7, 10, then fortnightly to week 26. Specimen: PBMCs, collected in a trial of ipilimumab plus nivolumab as post-transplant consolidation. The chain combines TRBV2 with TRBJ1-4; no clear D. The sequence came from a male donor with multiple myeloma. CDR3 sequence: CASNVGLNEKLFF. CDR3 DNA: TGTGCCAGCAACGTCGGCTTAAATGAAAAACTGTTTTTT. Supplemented by reference TRBV2 and TRBJ1-4, the full variable domain reads EPEVTQTPSHQVTQMGQEVILRCVPISNHLYFYWYRQILGQKVEFLVSFYNNEISEKSEIFDDQFSVERPDGSNFTLKIRSTKLEDSAMYFCASNVGLNEKLFFGSGTQLSVL.